Listed below are T cell receptor beta chains from one sample, sequenced in a study of cytomegalovirus exposure and HLA in healthy donors. TCRdb's copy holds only in-frame clones and misses some; the assay was immunoSEQ multiplex PCR. The profile covers about 140,000 clones, with 70% to 85% appearing a single time and about 1.5% taken by the ten largest. Sequencing was carried out using PBMCs. The receptors shown here come from a man aged 25-40 years in good health and CMV-seropositive. Each CDR3 is given with its conserved first and last residue. D genes are given only for firm matches. Size is stated for part of the rows, as once, few or many counts, or as a class when the clone is expanded.

>NA|NA|TRBV25-1|TRBJ2-1
CASRPLSSGVEVF
TGTGCCAGCAGGCCGCTCTCCTCGGGAGTGGAGGTCTTC
>TRBD1|NA|TRBV19|TRBJ1-5
CASSTTTGGVDQPQHF
TGTGCCAGTAGTACCACAACAGGGGGCGTCGATCAGCCCCAGCATTTT
>NA|few|TRBV7-9|TRBJ1-2
CASSPDSYGYTF
TGTGCCAGCAGCCCGGACAGCTATGGCTACACCTTC
>NA|NA|TRBV7-9|TRBJ2-7
CASSYQGYEQYF
TGTGCCAGCAGCTACCAGGGATACGAGCAGTACTTC
>TRBD1|NA|TRBV6-1|TRBJ1-6
CASSALGQVGPLHF
TGTGCCAGCAGTGCCCTGGGACAGGTTGGACCCCTCCACTTT
>NA|NA|TRBV28|TRBJ1-2
CASSLLAEDGYTF
TGTGCCAGCAGTTTACTCGCCGAGGATGGCTACACCTTC
>TRBD1|NA|TRBV18|TRBJ1-2
CASSPQGQNYGYTF
TGTGCCAGCTCACCACAGGGACAGAACTATGGCTACACCTTC
>TRBD1|few|TRBV7-2|TRBJ1-5
CASSLEQGGPQHF
TGTGCCAGCAGCTTAGAACAGGGGGGGCCCCAGCATTTT
>NA|once|TRBV9|TRBJ2-6
CASTNRGSGGANVLTF
TGTGCCAGCACCAACCGGGGTAGCGGTGGGGCCAACGTCCTGACTTTC
>TRBD1|once|TRBV5-1|TRBJ2-3
CASSPGQGTDTQYF
TGCGCCAGCAGCCCGGGACAGGGCACAGATACGCAGTATTTT
>TRBD1|NA|TRBV9|TRBJ2-2
CASSVVGQRMTGELFF
TGTGCCAGCAGCGTAGTGGGACAGAGGATGACCGGGGAGCTGTTTTTT
>NA|NA|TRBV7-9|TRBJ1-1
CASSPPEGDTEAFF
TGTGCCAGCAGCCCTCCAGAGGGGGACACTGAAGCTTTCTTT
>TRBD2|NA|TRBV7-8|TRBJ2-7
CASSPRTSRLDEQYF
TGTGCCAGCAGCCCCCGGACTAGCCGGTTAGACGAGCAGTACTTC
>TRBD1|NA|TRBV25-1|TRBJ1-6
CASRGTGDNSPLHF
TGTGCCAGCAGAGGGACAGGGGATAATTCACCCCTCCACTTT
>NA|NA|TRBV6-6|TRBJ2-7
CASSSFGGNYEQYF
TGTGCCAGCAGTTCGTTCGGCGGTAACTACGAGCAGTACTTC
>NA|NA|TRBV27|TRBJ1-4
CASSLGRGGEKLFF
TGTGCCAGCAGTTTAGGTCGGGGTGGTGAAAAACTGTTTTTT